The T cell receptor beta chain described here comes from a study of blood T cells in healthy people across ages. Whole-study findings and limits: Conclusively comparing naive with antigen-experienced cells was impossible with unsorted PBMCs.

With a J-beta primer mix and a sample-barcoded 5' primer, a second PCR ran roughly 6 to 12 cycles. TCRdb used MiXCR to reprocess the 5' RACE reads, holding one entry per CDR3 protein. Seen here are about 1 million distinct CDR3 sequences, less than 50% observed once, and the top ten hold about 20%. CDR1 is SGHNT, CDR2 YENEEA, per germline. This CDR3 is built from 16 residues. Germline trimming cut 3 bases from V and 4 bases from J; bases unmatched to any gene: 8. Turning to this clonotype: Its antigen is as yet unknown.

V gene TRBV11-3 combines with J gene TRBJ2-5; 10 bases fit TRBD1. Material for sequencing was blood. This TCR was recovered from a woman aged 55 to 70 in good health. The CDR3 DNA reads TGTGCCAGCAGCTTGGGGACAGGGGAGCAGTCAGAGACCCAGTACTTC. Amino acid sequence: CASSLGTGEQSETQYF.